This T cell receptor beta chain emerged from a study of blood T cells in healthy people across ages. The trim removed 4 bases at V and 8 bases at J, leaving 9 bases unmatched. This CDR3 has 16 residues. CDR1 and CDR2 (germline): SGHKS, YYEKEE (reference sequence). Primed by a sample-barcoded 5' primer and a J-beta primer mix, a second PCR proceeded for roughly 7 to 11 cycles. Each sample yielded at least 2.5 million CDR3-containing paired-end reads. Via MiXCR, TCRdb re-called the 5' RACE reads, giving one row per CDR3 protein. The repertoire holds more than 1,400,000 distinct CDR3 sequences, with 42% as singletons. General study results and limits: Underestimates were what the diversity estimates from one million T cells were considered to be.

Isolation of PBMCs gave at least 6 million cells per sample. A few counts support this clonotype. Its cognate antigen is unknown. The rearrangement uses TRBV5-5 and TRBJ2-1; 13 bases are shared with TRBD2. Sample: blood. This clonotype was sampled from a woman younger than 30 in good health. CDR3 amino acids: CASSLGTSGTVDEQFF. The CDR3 region has the DNA TGTGCCAGCAGCCTGGGGACTAGCGGGACTGTGGATGAGCAGTTCTTC.